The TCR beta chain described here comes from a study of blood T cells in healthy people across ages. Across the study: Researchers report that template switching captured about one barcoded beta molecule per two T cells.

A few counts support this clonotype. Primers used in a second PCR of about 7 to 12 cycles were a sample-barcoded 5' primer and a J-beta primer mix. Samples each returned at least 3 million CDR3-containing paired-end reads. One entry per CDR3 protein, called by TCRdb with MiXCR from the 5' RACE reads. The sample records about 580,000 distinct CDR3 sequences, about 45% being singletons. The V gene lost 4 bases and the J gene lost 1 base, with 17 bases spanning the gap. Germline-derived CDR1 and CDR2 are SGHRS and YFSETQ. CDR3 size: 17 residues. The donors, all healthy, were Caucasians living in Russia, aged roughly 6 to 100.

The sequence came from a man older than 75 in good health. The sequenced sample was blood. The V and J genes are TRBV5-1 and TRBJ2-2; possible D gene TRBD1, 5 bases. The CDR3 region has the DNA TGCGCCAGCAGCCCCTCCGAACAGGACCTGAACACCGGGGAGCTGTTTTTT. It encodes CASSPSEQDLNTGELFF. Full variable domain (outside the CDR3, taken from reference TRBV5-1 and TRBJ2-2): KAGVTQTPRYLIKTRGQQVTLSCSPISGHRSVSWYQQTPGQGLQFLFEYFSETQRNKGNFPGRFSGRQFSNSRSEMNVSTLELGDSALYLCASSPSEQDLNTGELFFGEGSRLTVL.